The 12 T cell receptor beta chains listed next were all sequenced from one sample in a study of patients and donors after allogeneic stem cell transplantation (dated by TCRdb to about 2020). Library creation used RT-PCR. Sequencing took place on a NextSeq 550. The public reads were run again by TCRdb, first through fastp at Q25 and then through MiXCR, and only productive beta chains were kept. Rows merge per CDR3 protein into single entries with the most common DNA and genes. This sample gives 400,000 to 450,000 distinct CDR3 sequences in total; approximately 16% of them show up just once. In total, the top ten clones hold roughly 7% of the sample. Source material: blood, either unsorted or a sorted T cell fraction (not recorded which). Receptors originate from a human donor who was either an allogeneic HSCT recipient or a stem cell or donor lymphocyte infusion donor (not recorded which). It is not recorded whose cells these are; they may come from a transplant donor.

The J gene is TRBJ2-7, the V gene TRBV6-2 or TRBV6-3; 9 bases fit TRBD2. This CDR3 is built from 13 residues. CDR1 and CDR2 (germline): MNHEY, SVGEGT. V dropped 8 bases and J dropped 9; count of bases not matched to a gene: 11. The CDR3: CASWTSDRFWQYF. The CDR3 DNA is TGTGCCAGCTGGACTAGCGATCGTTTCTGGCAGTACTTC.

This clonotype was seen only a few times. In nucleotides, the CDR3 is TGTGCCAGCTCACCAACACGGGGACTCACAGATACGCAGTATTTT. Translating gives CASSPTRGLTDTQYF. The chain couples TRBV18 to TRBJ2-3; weak D call: TRBD2 (6 bases). CDR1 is KGHSH and CDR2 is LQKENI in the germline V gene. Trimming cost V 2 bases and J 2 bases, with 11 bases left between them. The length of the CDR3 is 15 residues.

The chain joins TRBV12-3 or TRBV12-4 to TRBJ1-2; D unclear. The CDR3 spans 14 residues. V lost 5 bases, J lost 7 bases, and 17 bases lay in between. This CDR3 is CASSVRRGDGGYTF. CDR3 DNA: TGTGCCAGCAGTGTCCGGAGAGGAGATGGTGGCTACACCTTC.

The table lists this clonotype with many counts. This chain uses TRBV24-1 with TRBJ2-7; D could derive from TRBD1 or TRBD2 (6 bases each). Trimming took off 4 bases at V and 3 bases at J, with 12 bases between the two ends. The CDR3 runs 14 residues. Per germline, CDR1 KGHDR and CDR2 SFDVKD. The CDR3 sequence is CATSEGGTHYEQYF. The CDR3 DNA reads as TGTGCCACCAGTGAAGGGGGGACTCACTACGAGCAGTACTTC.

Written as DNA, the CDR3 is TGTGCCAGCAGCAGAGCAGGGGTCCGTGGCTACACCTTC. Its translation is CASSRAGVRGYTF. The chain has TRBV7-6 and TRBJ1-2, with TRBD1 as a possible D gene (6 bases). Trimming left V 5 bases short and J 7 bases short, with 14 bases between. This CDR3 spans 13 amino acids. Germline V lookup: CDR1 SGHVS, CDR2 FNYEAQ. The full variable domain, in which reference TRBV7-6 and TRBJ1-2 provide the parts outside the CDR3, is GAGVSQSPRYKVTKRGQDVALRCDPISGHVSLYWYRQALGQGPEFLTYFNYEAQQDKSGLPNDRFSAERPEGSISTLTIQRTEQRDSAMYRCASSRAGVRGYTFGSGTRLTVV.

The table lists this clonotype with a few counts. The genes are TRBV18 and TRBJ1-5; D call uncertain. The CDR3 length is 13 residues. Germline CDR1 KGHSH, CDR2 LQKENI. V was clipped by 3 bases and J by 4 bases, with 7 bases between them. The CDR3 nucleotides read TGTGCCAGCTCACCCAAACTTAATCAGCCCCAGCATTTT. Translated: CASSPKLNQPQHF.

The chain links TRBV11-1 to TRBJ2-1; TRBD2 matches 11 bases. The CDR3 is made up of 14 amino acids. Germline CDR1 and CDR2: SGHAT and FQDESV (reference sequence). V shed 4 bases, J shed 12 bases, and the junction held 8 bases outside the gene matches. The CDR3 region has the DNA TGTGCCAGCAGCTCCAAACTAGCGGGAGCGCGGCAGTTCTTC. It is translated as CASSSKLAGARQFF. The full variable domain, in which reference TRBV11-1 and TRBJ2-1 provide the parts outside the CDR3, is EAEVAQSPRYKITEKSQAVAFWCDPISGHATLYWYRQILGQGPELLVQFQDESVVDDSQLPKDRFSAERLKGVDSTLKIQPAELGDSAMYLCASSSKLAGARQFFGPGTRLTVL.

This clonotype turned up a few times. This chain connects TRBV7-2 to TRBJ2-3; 8 bases align to TRBD2. CDR1 SGHTA and CDR2 FQGNSA come from the germline V gene. The CDR3 runs to 15 residues. V was clipped by 4 bases and J by 6 bases; unmatched bases: 9. The CDR3 here is CASSYLGGGWDTQYF. CDR3 DNA sequence: TGTGCCAGCAGCTACCTCGGGGGGGGATGGGATACGCAGTATTTT.

V usage is TRBV6-1 and J usage is TRBJ2-7; D is possibly TRBD2 (7 bases). Germline-derived CDR1 and CDR2 are MNHNS and SASEGT. The V and J ends lost 8 bases and 4 bases respectively, with 15 bases between them. This CDR3 comprises 13 residues. The CDR3: CASGRGGLYEQYF. The CDR3 coding sequence is TGTGCCAGCGGAAGGGGGGGGCTATACGAGCAGTACTTC.

The chain carries TRBV20-1 and TRBJ2-5, with D uncertain. Germline V lookup: CDR1 DFQATT, CDR2 SNEGSKA (reference sequence). The V end was cut by 0 bases, the J end by 2 bases, with 13 bases between. The CDR3 spans 15 residues. In DNA form, the CDR3 reads TGCAGTGCTAGAGAATATAACGACCAGCAAGAGACCCAGTACTTC. Protein sequence: CSAREYNDQQETQYF.

This chain connects TRBV4-1 to TRBJ2-2; the D gene is possibly TRBD2 (6 bases). Germline V gene sequence: CDR1 MGHRA, CDR2 YSYEKL. The CDR3 is 16 residues long. The V and J ends lost 3 bases and 4 bases respectively, with 15 bases between them. The CDR3 sequence is CASSHPGWDFTGELFF. The CDR3 nucleotides read TGCGCCAGCAGCCATCCCGGGTGGGACTTCACCGGGGAGCTGTTTTTT.

This clonotype appeared many times. This chain uses TRBV12-3 or TRBV12-4 with TRBJ2-2; tentative D call: TRBD1 (5 bases). V lost 8 bases and J lost 3, with 7 bases in between. The CDR3 sequence is 12 residues long. CDR3 residues: CASGRDTGELFF. The CDR3 DNA sequence: TGTGCCAGCGGCAGGGACACCGGGGAGCTGTTTTTT.